The 26 T cell receptor beta chains given below trace back to one sample, sequenced in a study of T cell responses to AZD1222 COVID-19 vaccine. TCRdb's copy holds only in-frame clones and misses some; the assay was immunoSEQ multiplex PCR. The sample holds fewer than 85,000 clones, about nine tenths seen once. The input for sequencing was peripheral blood, taken 28 days after the second AZD1222 dose. The receptors were sampled from an adult who received the AZD1222 COVID-19 vaccine.

This sequence joins TRBV15 and TRBJ1-6; D not certain. CDR1 and CDR2 (germline): LNHNV, YYDKDF (reference sequence). Trimming removed 3 bases from V and 6 bases from J, with 6 bases in between. This CDR3 is built from 13 residues. DNA of the CDR3: TGTGCCACCAGCAGGGACGGTAATTCACCCCTCCACTTT. It codes for CATSRDGNSPLHF.

This chain links TRBV7-3 with TRBJ1-2; TRBD1 aligns across 7 bases. CDR3 size: 13 residues. From germline, CDR1 is SGHTA and CDR2 FQGTGA. J was trimmed by 4 bases and V by 5 bases; bases with no gene match: 4. The CDR3 loop reads CASSPGTVYGYTF. The CDR3 region has the DNA TGTGCCAGCAGCCCCGGGACAGTCTATGGCTACACCTTC.

This clone was observed once. The chain recombines TRBV2 with TRBJ2-7, with D perhaps TRBD1 or TRBD2 (6 bases each). Trimming left V 2 bases short and J 7 bases short, with 15 bases between. There are 14 residues in the CDR3. The germline V gene encodes CDR1 SNHLY and CDR2 FYNNEI. In DNA form, the CDR3 reads TGTGCCAGCAGTGAATTCATTCGGGGGCGGGAGCAGTACTTC. Translated, it gives CASSEFIRGREQYF.

The V gene is TRBV19, the J gene TRBJ1-4; 7 bases agree with TRBD1. Germline V gene sequence: CDR1 LNHDA, CDR2 SQIVND (reference sequence). This CDR3 region has 15 residues. V shed 4 bases, J shed 3 bases, and the junction held 5 bases outside the gene matches. The CDR3 bases are TGTGCCAGTAGTAACTTACAGGGGCCTAATGAAAAACTGTTTTTT. Amino acid sequence: CASSNLQGPNEKLFF. The full variable domain, with the rest looked up from reference TRBV19 and TRBJ1-4, is DGGITQSPKYLFRKEGQNVTLSCEQNLNHDAMYWYRQDPGQGLRLIYYSQIVNDFQKGDIAEGYSVSREKKESFPLTVTSAQKNPTAFYLCASSNLQGPNEKLFFGSGTQLSVL.

V gene TRBV5-1 combines with J gene TRBJ2-1; 8 positions match TRBD2. CDR1 is SGHRS, CDR2 YFSETQ, per germline. The CDR3 contains 15 residues. The V and J ends lost 3 bases and 9 bases, in that order; junction bases with no gene match: 11. The CDR3 sequence: CASSSTPGLETEQFF. The CDR3 DNA reads as TGCGCCAGCAGCTCTACACCGGGACTAGAAACTGAGCAGTTCTTC.

The rearrangement links TRBV14 to TRBJ2-7; 10 bases map to TRBD1. CDR1 is SGHDN, CDR2 FVKESK, per germline. The junction had 7 bases not matched to a gene; V was cut back by 4 bases and J by 7 bases. There are 14 residues in the CDR3. The CDR3 nucleotides read TGTGCCAGCAGCCCCGGGACAGGGGTTGGGGAGCAGTACTTC. Translated, it gives CASSPGTGVGEQYF.

The chain combines TRBV2 with TRBJ1-5; 9 nucleotides match TRBD1. The trim removed 6 bases at V and 3 bases at J, leaving 0 bases unmatched. The CDR3 spans 13 residues. Looked up from germline, CDR1 is SNHLY and CDR2 is FYNNEI. Written as DNA, the CDR3 is TGTGCCAGCAGACAGGGGGCCAATCAGCCCCAGCATTTT. This gives the protein CASRQGANQPQHF. Variable domain in full (rest from reference TRBV2 and TRBJ1-5): EPEVTQTPSHQVTQMGQEVILRCVPISNHLYFYWYRQILGQKVEFLVSFYNNEISEKSEIFDDQFSVERPDGSNFTLKIRSTKLEDSAMYFCASRQGANQPQHFGDGTRLSIL.

The CDR3: CASSMETFRSYNSPLHF. DNA for the CDR3: TGTGCCAGTAGTATGGAGACTTTCCGCTCCTATAATTCACCCCTCCACTTT. The chain links TRBV19 to TRBJ1-6; D is unresolved. The germline CDR1 and CDR2 sequences are LNHDA and SQIVND (reference sequence). The CDR3 is 17 amino acids. The V gene lost 3 bases and the J gene lost 0 bases, with 12 bases spanning the gap. Drawing the rest from reference TRBV19 and TRBJ1-6, the complete variable domain is DGGITQSPKYLFRKEGQNVTLSCEQNLNHDAMYWYRQDPGQGLRLIYYSQIVNDFQKGDIAEGYSVSREKKESFPLTVTSAQKNPTAFYLCASSMETFRSYNSPLHFGNGTRLTVT.

This chain joins TRBV5-1 and TRBJ2-3; the match to TRBD1 covers 10 bases. Per the germline V gene, CDR1 is SGHRS and CDR2 is YFSETQ. The CDR3 spans 16 residues. Losses at the gene ends were 0 bases for V and 2 bases for J; bases not matched to a gene: 3. CDR3 bases: TGCGCCAGCAGCTTGGGGGGACAGGGGTTCACAGATACGCAGTATTTT. Amino acids: CASSLGGQGFTDTQYF.

The J gene is TRBJ2-7, the V gene TRBV28; 8 bases agree with TRBD1. This CDR3 comprises 13 residues. CDR1 MDHEN and CDR2 SYDVKM come from the germline V gene. V shed 6 bases, J shed 6 bases, and the junction held 7 bases outside the gene matches. The CDR3 here is CASSRQGWFEQYF. Written as DNA, the CDR3 is TGTGCCAGCAGCCGACAGGGGTGGTTCGAGCAGTACTTC.

The chain couples TRBV18 to TRBJ2-7; no definite D call. V lost 2 bases and J lost 3, with 5 bases in between. The CDR3 is made up of 12 amino acids. The germline V gene encodes CDR1 KGHSH and CDR2 LQKENI. CDR3 bases: TGTGCCAGCTCACCAGAGAGCTACGAGCAGTACTTC. This translates into CASSPESYEQYF.

This rearrangement joins TRBV7-2 to TRBJ2-3, with D perhaps matching TRBD1 or TRBD2 (5 bases each). V was shortened by 3 bases and J by 4 bases, with 14 bases between the two germline ends. This CDR3 is 15 amino acids long. Germline loops: CDR1 SGHTA, CDR2 FQGNSA. CDR3 in amino acids: CASSFTRGDADTQYF. The CDR3 coding sequence is TGTGCCAGCAGCTTTACTAGGGGAGACGCAGATACGCAGTATTTT.

This clone was found a few times. J is TRBJ2-7 and V is TRBV19, with 7 bases matching TRBD1. Trimming removed 3 bases from V and 0 bases from J; junction bases left unmatched: 2. This CDR3 has 14 amino acids. The germline V gene has CDR1 LNHDA and CDR2 SQIVND (reference sequence). This chain's CDR3 is CASSMTGSSYEQYF. The CDR3 bases are TGTGCCAGTAGTATGACAGGGAGCTCCTACGAGCAGTACTTC. Together with reference TRBV19 and TRBJ2-7, the CDR3 gives the full variable domain: DGGITQSPKYLFRKEGQNVTLSCEQNLNHDAMYWYRQDPGQGLRLIYYSQIVNDFQKGDIAEGYSVSREKKESFPLTVTSAQKNPTAFYLCASSMTGSSYEQYFGPGTRLTVT.

V usage is TRBV15 and J usage is TRBJ2-7; 9 bases are a match to TRBD2. J gave up 2 bases and V 5 bases, and 13 bases lay outside the gene matches. Germline values: CDR1 LNHNV, CDR2 YYDKDF (reference sequence). The CDR3 is 17 residues long. In nucleotides, the CDR3 is TGTGCCACCAGCGACTCCCTAGCGGGGCCCCTGACCTACGAGCAGTACTTC. It translates to CATSDSLAGPLTYEQYF.

This sequence joins TRBV9 and TRBJ1-1; tentative D call: TRBD1 (6 bases). The CDR3 is made up of 15 amino acids. The V gene's germline CDR1 is SGDLS and CDR2 YYNGEE. Trimming removed 0 bases at V and 2 bases at J, with 11 bases between. The CDR3 sequence is CASSVAGGVNTEAFF. DNA for the CDR3: TGTGCCAGCAGCGTAGCCGGGGGCGTCAACACTGAAGCTTTCTTT. Drawing the rest from reference TRBV9 and TRBJ1-1, the complete variable domain is DSGVTQTPKHLITATGQRVTLRCSPRSGDLSVYWYQQSLDQGLQFLIQYYNGEERAKGNILERFSAQQFPDLHSELNLSSLELGDSALYFCASSVAGGVNTEAFFGQGTRLTVV.

V gene TRBV6-5 combines with J gene TRBJ2-7; D uncertain. Trimming left V 8 bases short and J 4 bases short, with 15 bases between. CDR3 length equals 13 residues. CDR1 MNHEY and CDR2 SVGAGI come from the germline V gene. The CDR3 DNA reads TGTGCCAGCGCCTTAACCCATCAGTACGAGCAGTACTTC. It translates to CASALTHQYEQYF.

The V call is TRBV30, the J call TRBJ1-2; a possible D gene is TRBD1 (6 bases). Trimming cost V 0 bases and J 7 bases, with 12 bases left between them. CDR1 and CDR2 from the germline V gene are GTSNPN and SVGIG (reference sequence). The CDR3 covers 13 residues. The DNA of the CDR3 is TGTGCCTGGAGTGTACAGGGAAGGTCTGGCTACACCTTC. Protein: CAWSVQGRSGYTF.

The CDR3 DNA sequence: TGTGCCAGCAGCCTCAGGACCTATGGCTACACCTTC. It encodes CASSLRTYGYTF. The V and J genes are TRBV7-2 and TRBJ1-2; D gene unclear. Per germline, CDR1 SGHTA and CDR2 FQGNSA. The CDR3 contains 12 residues. V lost 5 bases and J 4 bases, leaving 8 bases between the germline ends.

J is TRBJ1-1 and V is TRBV5-4, with 7 nucleotides matching TRBD1. The ends lost 4 bases at V and 1 base at J; junction bases unmatched: 4. This CDR3 has 14 residues. CDR1 SGHNT and CDR2 YYREEE come from the germline V gene (reference sequence). For the CDR3, the DNA is TGTGCCAGCAGCACGGACAGGAAGAACACTGAAGCTTTCTTT. Translation gives CASSTDRKNTEAFF.

This clone has just one count. J is TRBJ2-4 and V is TRBV5-4; D uncertain. The CDR3 contains 16 residues. The V and J ends lost 0 bases and 3 bases respectively, with 13 bases between them. Germline V gene data show CDR1 as SGHNT and CDR2 as YYREEE (reference sequence). The CDR3 loop is CASSLGNTGYKNIQYF. CDR3 DNA: TGTGCCAGCAGCTTGGGGAACACCGGTTACAAAAACATTCAGTACTTC.

The J gene is TRBJ1-2, the V gene TRBV30, with 8 bases matching TRBD1. The CDR3 contains 16 residues. V trimming: 5 bases; J trimming: 5 bases; junction bases outside the gene matches: 16. Per germline, CDR1 GTSNPN and CDR2 SVGIG (reference sequence). CDR3 in DNA: TGTGCCTGGCAGGGGGCAGGGCTTGCGAGTGGTTATGGCTACACCTTC. Amino acid sequence: CAWQGAGLASGYGYTF.

The V call is TRBV5-1, the J call TRBJ2-1; the match to TRBD2 covers 8 bases. The CDR3 is made up of 14 amino acids. The trim removed 0 bases at V and 9 bases at J, leaving 5 bases unmatched. Germline CDR1 reads SGHRS; CDR2 reads YFSETQ. The CDR3 loop is CASSLAQAGGEQFF. CDR3 DNA sequence: TGCGCCAGCAGCTTGGCCCAGGCGGGGGGTGAGCAGTTCTTC.

This clone was counted between two and nine times. This chain uses TRBV18 with TRBJ1-2, with 8 positions matching TRBD1. The ends lost 1 base at V and 6 bases at J; junction bases unmatched: 7. Germline V gives CDR1 KGHSH, CDR2 LQKENI. CDR3 length: 15 residues. The CDR3 protein is CASSPLQTGGNGYTF. Here the CDR3 DNA reads TGTGCCAGCTCACCACTACAAACAGGGGGTAATGGCTACACCTTC.

The chain uses TRBV7-2 and TRBJ1-1; D might be TRBD1 (5 bases). The V end was cut by 5 bases, the J end by 4 bases, with 17 bases between. The CDR3 sequence is 15 residues long. In germline, CDR1 is SGHTA, CDR2 FQGNSA. CDR3 nucleotides: TGTGCCAGCAGCCATCCCGTTAGAGGGACCACTGAAGCTTTCTTT. Encoded protein: CASSHPVRGTTEAFF.

The chain combines TRBV11-2 with TRBJ1-3; unclear D gene. V was shortened by 3 bases and J by 7 bases, with 10 bases between the two germline ends. The length of the CDR3 is 13 residues. The germline V gene encodes CDR1 SGHAT and CDR2 FQNNGV. CDR3: CASSLGQLNTIYF. The CDR3 DNA follows: TGTGCCAGCAGCTTGGGCCAGTTGAACACCATATATTTT.

The CDR3 reads CASSLYPGGLEQYF. The CDR3 DNA follows: TGTGCCAGCAGCTTATATCCGGGGGGTCTGGAGCAGTACTTC. The chain employs TRBV7-3 and TRBJ2-7; 7 bases agree with TRBD2. Unmatched junction bases numbered 8, after V lost 2 bases and J lost 7 bases. CDR3 length equals 14 residues. The germline V gene has CDR1 SGHTA and CDR2 FQGTGA. The whole variable domain, remainder taken from reference TRBV7-3 and TRBJ2-7, is GAGVSQTPSNKVTEKGKYVELRCDPISGHTALYWYRQSLGQGPEFLIYFQGTGAADDSGLPNDRFFAVRPEGSVSTLKIQRTERGDSAVYLCASSLYPGGLEQYFGPGTRLTVT.